The 9 T cell receptor beta chains below come from one sample, sequenced in a study of spatial heterogeneity in lung cancer. Notes on the study in general: Tumoral mutation counts were tracked by counts of expanded intratumoral alpha and beta TCRs.

These receptors' targets are unknown. The time point was: sample taken at primary tumor resection. Via MiXCR, TCRdb re-called the 5' RACE reads, giving one row per CDR3 protein. The sample holds 10,000 or so distinct CDR3 sequences, 9% to 15% seen once. The starting material was lung tumor tissue, obtained at surgery. The receptor set was obtained from a male donor with early-stage non-small cell lung cancer.

This clonotype occurred many times. This beta chain is an off-target read within a library intended for alpha chains, so its frequency means little. This chain connects TRBV29-1 to TRBJ2-6, with D perhaps matching TRBD1 or TRBD2 (5 bases each). This CDR3 is built from 15 residues. Germline assignment: CDR1 SQVTM and CDR2 ANQGSEA. V dropped 4 bases and J dropped 4 bases, with 14 bases sitting between them. DNA of the CDR3: TGCAGCGTTGGCGCAGGGACGTACGGGGCCAACGTCCTGACTTTC. Its translation is CSVGAGTYGANVLTF.

This clonotype was observed many times. Little can be read into the size of this beta chain, an off-target read in a library designed for alpha chains. The chain recombines TRBV6-2 or TRBV6-3 with TRBJ2-1; tentatively, D is TRBD1 (6 bases). Trimming pared 5 bases from V and 7 bases from J, leaving 12 bases between. Looked up from germline, CDR1 is MNHEY and CDR2 is SVGEGT. This CDR3 is 13 amino acids long. CDR3 region: CASSTGFRNEQFF. CDR3 in DNA: TGTGCCAGCAGTACAGGGTTTCGAAATGAGCAGTTCTTC.

This clonotype has ten or more counts. Because the library targeted alpha chains, this beta chain is an off-target read whose size means little. The rearrangement uses TRBV5-1 and TRBJ1-5; the D is unclear. Looked up from germline, CDR1 is SGHRS and CDR2 is YFSETQ. Trimming cost V 0 bases and J 5 bases, with 6 bases left between them. The CDR3 totals 13 residues. CDR3 nucleotides: TGCGCCAGCAGCTTGGGGGCGGATCAGCCCCAGCATTTT. Translation: CASSLGADQPQHF.

Concerning this clonotype: The library was prepared for alpha chains; this beta chain is a stray read, so its frequency means little. The chain combines TRBV7-9 with TRBJ1-3; the match to TRBD1 covers 7 bases. CDR3 size: 15 residues. After removal of 6 bases from V and 4 bases from J, the junction contained 9 bases not matched to a gene. Germline CDR1 SEHNR, CDR2 FQNEAQ (reference sequence). DNA of the CDR3: TGTGCCAGCAGTGACAGGGCCAAGGAAGGAAACACCATATATTTT. It codes for CASSDRAKEGNTIYF.

This clonotype was detected many times. This beta chain is a stray read from a library made for alpha chains; its abundance is not meaningful. The J gene is TRBJ1-1, the V gene TRBV18; tentatively, D is TRBD1 (5 bases). The V and J ends lost 1 base and 0 bases respectively, with 12 bases between them. The germline V gene encodes CDR1 KGHSH and CDR2 LQKENI. This CDR3 region has 16 residues. The CDR3 nucleotides read TGTGCCAGCTCACCACAGTCTGGGGCCCTGAACACTGAAGCTTTCTTT. Amino acids: CASSPQSGALNTEAFF.

This clonotype was seen at least ten times. This beta chain lies outside the target of a library built for alpha chains; its clone size means little. The chain couples TRBV3-1 to TRBJ1-6; D call uncertain. This CDR3 spans 14 amino acids. Trimming removed 4 bases from V and 3 bases from J, with 7 bases in between. Germline CDR1 and CDR2: LGHDT and YNNKEL (reference sequence). CDR3: CASSRTDYNSPLHF. CDR3 bases: TGTGCCAGCAGCCGGACCGACTATAATTCACCCCTCCACTTT.

This clonotype has a count of ten or more. The library was designed around alpha chains, so this beta chain is a stray read whose abundance carries little weight. V and J are TRBV6-6 and TRBJ1-6, with D unclear. In germline, CDR1 is MNHNY, CDR2 SVGAGI (reference sequence). The V and J ends lost 6 bases and 7 bases respectively, with 10 bases between them. The CDR3 covers 13 residues. The CDR3 DNA reads TGTGCCAGCAGCAGGACGGAGAATTCACCCCTCCACTTT. The encoded protein is CASSRTENSPLHF.

This clonotype ranks as medium-sized (0.01 to 0.1%). This beta chain is a stray sequence in a library constructed for alpha chains; its clone size is not meaningful. The CDR3 protein is CASSLAAGRGYEQYF. The CDR3 DNA reads as TGTGCCAGCAGCTTAGCGGCCGGGAGGGGCTACGAGCAGTACTTC. The chain combines TRBV7-6 with TRBJ2-7; the match to TRBD2 covers 8 bases. V dropped 0 bases and J dropped 3; count of bases not matched to a gene: 4. CDR1 and CDR2 from the germline V gene are SGHVS and FNYEAQ. CDR3 length: 15 residues. The whole variable domain, remainder taken from reference TRBV7-6 and TRBJ2-7, is GAGVSQSPRYKVTKRGQDVALRCDPISGHVSLYWYRQALGQGPEFLTYFNYEAQQDKSGLPNDRFSAERPEGSISTLTIQRTEQRDSAMYRCASSLAAGRGYEQYFGPGTRLTVT.

This clonotype was detected ten times or more. This beta chain is an unintended read in a library built for alpha chains; its size means little. This chain links TRBV29-1 with TRBJ2-6, with a tentative D call TRBD1 (5 bases). Trimming shortened V by 6 bases and J by 3 bases, and 12 bases separated the two germline ends. Germline V gene data show CDR1 as SQVTM and CDR2 as ANQGSEA. The CDR3 is made up of 14 amino acids. CDR3 sequence: CSVPGIGGANVLTF. The CDR3 nucleotides read TGCAGCGTCCCAGGGATAGGTGGGGCCAACGTCCTGACTTTC.